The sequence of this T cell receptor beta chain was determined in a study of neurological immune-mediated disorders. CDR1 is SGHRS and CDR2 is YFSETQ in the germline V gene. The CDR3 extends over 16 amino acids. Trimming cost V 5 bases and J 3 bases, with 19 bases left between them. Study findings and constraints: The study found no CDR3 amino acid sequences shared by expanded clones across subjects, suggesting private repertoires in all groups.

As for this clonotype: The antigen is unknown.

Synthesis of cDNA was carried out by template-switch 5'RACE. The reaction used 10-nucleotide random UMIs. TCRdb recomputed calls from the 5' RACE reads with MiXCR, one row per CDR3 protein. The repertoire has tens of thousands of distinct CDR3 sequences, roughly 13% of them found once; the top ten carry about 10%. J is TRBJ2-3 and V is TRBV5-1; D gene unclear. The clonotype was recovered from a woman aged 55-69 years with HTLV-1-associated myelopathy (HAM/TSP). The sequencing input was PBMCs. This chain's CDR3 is CASRPGFWGSTDTQYF. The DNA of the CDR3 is TGCGCCAGCAGGCCCGGGTTCTGGGGTTCGACAGATACGCAGTATTTT.